Listed below are T cell receptor beta chains from one sample, sequenced in a study of blood T cell repertoires in COVID-19. This table comes from immunoSEQ multiplex PCR, and its TCRdb copy is limited to in-frame clones, with some not included. The repertoire consists of hundreds of thousands of clones, with around 89% occurring once and the leading ten covering roughly a tenth. The specimen sequenced was PBMCs or T cells enriched from blood (not recorded which). The receptor set was obtained from a woman aged 35 to 49 who had recovered from COVID-19. Both conserved end residues are part of each CDR3. The D gene is left open where the match is weak. The size field is filled for only some rows; it gives once, few, many or a size class.

j_call d_call clone_size v_call cdr3_aa cdr3_nt
TRBJ1-4 NA NA TRBV9 CASSVGAGRNEKLFF TGTGCCAGCAGCGTAGGGGCCGGCCGTAATGAAAAACTGTTTTTT
TRBJ1-4 NA NA TRBV7-9 CASSSSSREKLFF TGTGCCAGCAGCTCAAGCTCACGAGAAAAACTGTTTTTT
TRBJ2-5 TRBD2 NA TRBV6-2/TRBV6-3 CASSALRTSGRPPQETQYF TGTGCCAGCAGTGCCCTCAGGACTAGCGGGAGGCCCCCTCAAGAGACCCAGTACTTC
TRBJ1-2 NA NA TRBV30 CAWSVKAGVYYGYTF TGTGCCTGGAGTGTAAAGGCAGGGGTGTACTATGGCTACACCTTC
TRBJ1-3 NA once TRBV30 CAWITGSGNTIYF TGTGCCTGGATCACAGGCTCTGGAAACACCATATATTTT
TRBJ1-6 NA NA TRBV7-9 CASSLGGAGSPLHF TGTGCCAGCAGCTTAGGGGGAGCGGGGTCACCCCTCCACTTT
TRBJ2-4 TRBD1 NA TRBV4-3 CASSQDQGAAKNIQYF TGCGCCAGCAGCCAAGATCAGGGGGCTGCCAAAAACATTCAGTACTTC
TRBJ2-6 NA few TRBV18 CASSPLSGANVLTF TGTGCCAGCTCACCACTATCTGGGGCCAACGTCCTGACTTTC
TRBJ2-1 TRBD2 NA TRBV4-3 CASSPRYTSGSFYNEQFF TGCGCCAGCAGCCCGAGGTACACTAGCGGGAGTTTCTACAATGAGCAGTTCTTC
TRBJ2-7 TRBD2 NA TRBV4-3 CASQTRLAGPYEQYF TGCGCCAGCCAAACGAGACTAGCGGGGCCATACGAGCAGTACTTC
TRBJ2-5 NA NA TRBV29-1 CSVLGGEETQYF TGCAGCGTTCTGGGGGGAGAGGAGACCCAGTACTTC
TRBJ1-2 NA NA TRBV25-1 CASRAVNYGYTF TGTGCCAGCAGAGCGGTTAACTATGGCTACACCTTC
TRBJ1-1 TRBD1 NA TRBV9 CASSAAQGAGTEAFF TGTGCCAGCAGCGCTGCACAGGGGGCGGGCACTGAAGCTTTCTTT
TRBJ2-7 TRBD2 NA TRBV6-7 CASSHSGYEQYF TGTGCCAGCAGTCATAGCGGGTACGAGCAGTACTTC
TRBJ1-1 TRBD1 NA TRBV6-5 CASIRQGATTEAFF TGTGCCAGCATTCGACAGGGGGCTACCACTGAAGCTTTCTTT
TRBJ2-5 TRBD2 NA TRBV10-3 CAISRTSGGAQETQYF TGTGCCATCAGTCGGACTAGCGGGGGGGCCCAAGAGACCCAGTACTTC
TRBJ1-1 TRBD1 NA TRBV6-5 CASSQGTGRSEAFF TGTGCCAGCAGTCAGGGGACAGGGAGGTCTGAAGCTTTCTTT
TRBJ2-7 TRBD1 NA TRBV7-2 CASRLTGDSYEQYF TGTGCCAGCAGGTTAACAGGGGATTCGTACGAGCAGTACTTC
TRBJ2-1 NA NA TRBV9 CASGERAGNEQFF TGTGCCAGCGGGGAGCGGGCCGGCAATGAGCAGTTCTTC
TRBJ2-7 TRBD1 NA TRBV27 CASPSWGGDRATKKSSYEQYF TGTGCCAGTCCCTCGTGGGGGGGGGACAGGGCCACAAAAAAAAGCTCCTACGAGCAGTACTTC
TRBJ2-7 NA many TRBV11-2 CASSFGEQYF TGTGCCAGCAGCTTCGGGGAGCAGTACTTC
TRBJ2-1 TRBD1 NA TRBV24-1 CATSDFRARTGGLDEQFF TGTGCCACCAGTGATTTCCGGGCTCGGACAGGGGGTTTGGATGAGCAGTTCTTC
TRBJ2-3 TRBD2 NA TRBV11-3 CASSSYRTSGASTDTQYF TGTGCCAGCAGCTCGTACCGGACTAGCGGGGCTAGCACAGATACGCAGTATTTT
TRBJ2-2 NA NA TRBV3-1/TRBV3-2 CASSQDRGGMANTGELFF TGTGCCAGCAGCCAAGATCGGGGCGGGATGGCGAACACCGGGGAGCTGTTTTTT
TRBJ2-6 TRBD1 NA TRBV19 CASSSPSTGLGANVLTF TGTGCCAGTAGTTCACCCTCGACAGGGCTTGGGGCCAACGTCCTGACTTTC
TRBJ2-2 TRBD1 NA TRBV9 CASKGAGTGELFF TGTGCCAGCAAGGGGGCCGGGACCGGGGAGCTGTTTTTT
TRBJ2-3 TRBD2 NA TRBV7-3 CASSISTAGLVGSDTQYF TGTGCCAGCAGCATCTCAACCGCCGGACTAGTGGGTTCAGATACGCAGTATTTT
TRBJ2-6 NA NA TRBV11-3 CASSPSGANVLTF TGTGCCAGCAGCCCGTCTGGGGCCAACGTCCTGACTTTC
TRBJ2-1 NA NA TRBV14 CASSQDKAGEQFF TGTGCCAGCAGCCAAGACAAGGCAGGGGAGCAGTTCTTC
TRBJ1-2 NA NA TRBV24-1 CASASEGYGYTF TGTGCCTCTGCTTCGGAGGGCTATGGCTACACCTTC
TRBJ1-2 TRBD1 NA TRBV18 CASSPATGPRGGYTF TGTGCCAGCTCACCGGCGACAGGCCCCAGGGGGGGCTACACCTTC
TRBJ2-3 TRBD2 NA TRBV2 CASSSTSGIGGAQYF TGTGCCAGCAGTTCCACTAGCGGGATAGGAGGGGCGCAGTATTTT
TRBJ1-2 NA NA TRBV30 CAWDVRGYGYTF TGTGCCTGGGACGTAAGGGGGTATGGCTACACCTTC
TRBJ2-7 TRBD1 once TRBV3-1/TRBV3-2 CASSLLRTGWCEQYF TGTGCCAGCAGCCTTCTAAGGACAGGGTGGTGCGAGCAGTACTTC
TRBJ2-5 NA NA TRBV29-1 CSGKAGALETQYF TGCAGCGGAAAGGCGGGGGCTCTCGAGACCCAGTACTTC